This entry concerns a single TCR beta chain. This sample stems from a study of T cell changes during pregnancy in multiple sclerosis. Generated by immunoSEQ multiplex PCR, the TCRdb table keeps only in-frame clones and is missing some. The sample has some 63,000 clones; about 91% are singletons. CDR1 is SEHNR and CDR2 is FQNEAQ in the germline V gene (reference sequence). Trimming removed 5 bases from V and 4 bases from J; junction bases left unmatched: 10. The length of the CDR3 is 17 residues. The TCR sequence derives from a female donor with multiple sclerosis, enrolled in a pregnancy study. The V and J genes are TRBV7-9 and TRBJ2-1; 11 nucleotides agree with TRBD2. This specimen was peripheral blood, taken before pregnancy. The CDR3 nucleotides read TGTGCCAGCAGCCTTGGACTAGCGGGTACCCCTTACAATGAGCAGTTCTTC. Translation: CASSLGLAGTPYNEQFF.